This TCR beta chain is drawn from a study of blood T cell repertoires in COVID-19. The overall study: Acute and convalescent COVID-19 specimens originated in the United States, Italy and Spain.

Patients in Seattle were enrolled during active infection, then followed longitudinally. Original processing notes: Estimated nucleated cell counts came from reference gene primer amplification. TCRdb's table, derived via immunoSEQ multiplex PCR, lists solely in-frame clones and lacks some. The V and J calls and clone size were taken over from that table, and D and trimming were inferred from the DNA. The table shows about 140,000 clones, with less than 90% occurring only once. CDR1 is WNHNN, CDR2 SYGVQD, per germline (reference sequence). Germline trimming cut 6 bases from V and 6 bases from J; bases unmatched to any gene: 10. The CDR3 is made up of 14 amino acids.

The TCR was taken from a young man with COVID-19, enrolled during active disease. The chain carries TRBV10-1 and TRBJ1-1, with TRBD1 matching over 7 bases. The sample taken for sequencing was peripheral blood. CDR3 sequence: CASSEGTEVAEAFF. The DNA of the CDR3 is TGCGCCAGCAGCGAGGGGACAGAGGTGGCTGAAGCTTTCTTT.